The 10 T cell receptor beta chains below come from one sample, sequenced in a study of post-analysis software for immune sequencing data. Findings of the study overall: Compared with controls, patients had more of roughly five TRBV segments, including TRBV5-6, TRBV5-1 and TRBV20-1.

Unique molecular identifiers were built into the TCR beta cDNA libraries. In TCRdb, the PCR reads were re-called with MiXCR into one record per CDR3 protein. This sample carries 170,000 or so distinct CDR3 sequences, approximately 30% of them seen once, and the ten largest clones take approximately 1.5%. Their antigen targets remain unknown. What was sequenced was blood. The receptors stem from a girl under 18 with multiple sclerosis.

This clonotype showed up many times. The chain's CDR3 is CSVEGVGSYNEQFF. DNA for the CDR3: TGCAGCGTTGAAGGGGTGGGGTCCTACAATGAGCAGTTCTTC. The chain links TRBV29-1 to TRBJ2-1; D unresolved. The CDR3 is 14 residues long. Between the trimmed V and J ends, which lost 1 base and 1 base, there was a span of 8 bases. Germline CDR1 is SQVTM and CDR2 is ANQGSEA.

This clonotype was counted between two and nine times. The chain couples TRBV27 to TRBJ1-5; a weak D match, TRBD1 (6 bases). The CDR3 consists of 13 residues. V was clipped by 9 bases and J by 0 bases, with 9 bases between them. Per the germline V gene, CDR1 is MNHEY and CDR2 is SMNVEV (reference sequence). The CDR3 reads CASQGLSNQPQHF. The CDR3 bases are TGTGCCAGTCAGGGGCTTAGCAATCAGCCCCAGCATTTT.

The chain carries TRBV7-6 and TRBJ1-3, with D possibly being TRBD1 (6 bases). Trimming removed 4 bases from V and 3 bases from J, with 10 bases in between. This CDR3 spans 14 amino acids. CDR1 and CDR2 from the germline V gene are SGHVS and FNYEAQ. The chain's CDR3 is CASSSTGFGNTIYF. The CDR3 DNA reads as TGTGCCAGCAGCTCCACAGGGTTTGGAAACACCATATATTTT.

This chain connects TRBV12-3 or TRBV12-4 to TRBJ2-1, with 11 nucleotides matching TRBD2. This CDR3 is built from 15 residues. The V segment lost 5 bases and the J segment 8 bases; nucleotides outside the gene matches: 8. CDR3 nucleotides: TGTGCCAGCAGTACTAGCGGGGGATTTGGACATGAGCAGTTCTTC. The encoded protein is CASSTSGGFGHEQFF.

This clonotype was observed a single time. J is TRBJ2-5 and V is TRBV30, with TRBD1 as a possible D gene (5 bases). This CDR3 region has 13 residues. Looked up from germline, CDR1 is GTSNPN and CDR2 is SVGIG (reference sequence). The V end lost 5 bases, the J end lost 0 bases, and 10 bases lay between the germline ends. The CDR3 DNA follows: TGTGCCTGGGGACATTCGTACCAAGAGACCCAGTACTTC. Protein product: CAWGHSYQETQYF.

This clonotype was detected ten times or more. The chain employs TRBV29-1 and TRBJ1-1, with 8 nucleotides matching TRBD1. The germline CDR1 and CDR2 sequences are SQVTM and ANQGSEA. This CDR3 region has 13 residues. After removal of 8 bases from V and 7 bases from J, the junction contained 12 bases not matched to a gene. CDR3 loop: CSSRDRRKNEAFF. CDR3 nucleotide sequence: TGCAGCTCGCGGGACAGGCGTAAAAATGAAGCTTTCTTT. The full variable domain, its missing parts supplied by reference TRBV29-1 and TRBJ1-1, is SAVISQKPSRDICQRGTSLTIQCQVDSQVTMMFWYRQQPGQSLTLIATANQGSEATYESGFVIDKFPISRPNLTFSTLTVSNMSPEDSSIYLCSSRDRRKNEAFFGQGTRLTVV.

On this clonotype: A much bigger clone sits one base away, suggesting this may be a read error. The chain has TRBV7-2 and TRBJ2-1; a weak D match, TRBD2 (6 bases). The CDR3 has 14 amino acids. In germline, CDR1 is SGHTA, CDR2 FQGNSA. Trimming stripped 3 bases from V and 10 bases from J, with 16 bases between. This CDR3 reads CASSFQLAVYEQFF. DNA for the CDR3: TGTGCCAGCAGCTTCCAACTAGCAGTCTACGAGCAGTTCTTC. The full variable domain, in which reference TRBV7-2 and TRBJ2-1 provide the parts outside the CDR3, is GAGVSQSPSNKVTEKGKDVELRCDPISGHTALYWYRQSLGQGLEFLIYFQGNSAPDKSGLPSDRFSAERTGGSVSTLTIQRTQQEDSAVYLCASSFQLAVYEQFFGPGTRLTVL.

About this clonotype: A much larger clone lies one base from this, so it may be a read error. The V and J genes are TRBV4-2 and TRBJ2-7; the D gene could be TRBD1 or TRBD2 (5 bases each). Germline V gene lookup returns CDR1 LGHNA and CDR2 YNFKEQ. The CDR3 sequence is 13 residues long. The CDR3 region is CASSKEGTYEQYF. DNA for the CDR3: TGTGCCAGCAGCAAAGAGGGGACCTACGAGCAGTACTTC.

There are many counts of this clonotype. This chain uses TRBV6-2 or TRBV6-3 with TRBJ2-1; D not resolved. CDR3 length: 12 amino acids. V lost 0 bases, J lost 12 bases, and 9 bases lay in between. Per germline, CDR1 MNHEY and CDR2 SVGEGT. CDR3 in DNA: TGTGCCAGCAGTTACTCGACCTCCGGGCAGTTCTTC. Amino acids: CASSYSTSGQFF.

There are a few counts of this clonotype. The chain carries TRBV6-5 and TRBJ1-1; 10 nucleotides match TRBD1. Germline values: CDR1 MNHEY, CDR2 SVGAGI. The CDR3 runs to 14 residues. Unmatched junction bases numbered 6, after V lost 3 bases and J lost 8 bases. This CDR3 reads CASSYFVGQGEAFF. CDR3 nucleotide sequence: TGTGCCAGCAGTTATTTCGTGGGACAGGGGGAAGCTTTCTTT.